Reported below is one T cell receptor (beta chain). Its antigen is currently unknown. Regarding treatment: treatment-naive control, cytoreductive nephrectomy. Control tumors came from treatment-naive patients without prior radiation. The data stem from a study of radiation and T cells in renal cell carcinoma. The table came from immunoSEQ multiplex PCR; TCRdb's copy has only in-frame clones and leaves some out. There are roughly 13,000 clones in the sample; approximately 54% occur only once, and around 13% lies in the top ten. In germline, CDR1 is MNHEY, CDR2 SMNVEV (reference sequence). The CDR3 is made up of 14 amino acids. Study outcomes and limitations: In nephrectomy-only tumors, top 100 clonotypes averaged around 40%, versus 54% irradiated.

The clonotype originates from a man in his forties or fifties with renal cell carcinoma. V and J are TRBV27 and TRBJ2-5; D may correspond to TRBD1 or TRBD2 (5 bases each). The J call may be wrong; the DNA end is better matched by TRBJ2-7. The sample here was tumor tissue, taken from a patient whose treatment was nephrectomy without radiotherapy. CDR3 in DNA: TGTGCCAGCAGTTTACTGGGACCAACGTTCGAGCAGTACTTC. It yields the protein CASSLLGPTFEQYF.